This is a list of T cell receptor beta chains from one sample in a study of T-cell reconstitution after alpha-beta-depleted transplantation in children. TCRdb itself ran the PCR reads through MiXCR, one entry per CDR3 protein. The table shows a few hundred thousand distinct CDR3 sequences, with approximately 13% occurring only once. The specimen comprised PBMCs from the stem cell graft donor, sampled from the stem cell graft. Receptors were obtained from a human donor who donated a stem cell graft to a child with combined immunodeficiency. Both conserved end residues are part of each CDR3. Fields, in order: D gene, J gene, V gene, clone size, CDR3 DNA, CDR3 protein. The D gene is left open where the match is weak. A row's size may be missing; if present it is once, few, many or a size class.

d_gene: -
j_gene: TRBJ2-3
v_gene: TRBV12-3/TRBV12-4
abundance: many
CDR3nt: TGTGCCTCAGTGGTGGGTAGCACAGATACGCAGTATTTT
CDR3aa: CASVVGSTDTQYF

d_gene: TRBD2
j_gene: TRBJ2-1
v_gene: TRBV12-3/TRBV12-4
abundance: many
CDR3nt: TGTGCCAGCAGGCGGGCTCGGGGGGTCTACAATGAGCAGTTCTTC
CDR3aa: CASRRARGVYNEQFF

d_gene: -
j_gene: TRBJ2-4
v_gene: TRBV7-2
abundance: -
CDR3nt: TGTGCCAGCAGCTTACAGGAATCCATTCAGTACTTC
CDR3aa: CASSLQESIQYF

d_gene: -
j_gene: TRBJ2-7
v_gene: TRBV29-1
abundance: -
CDR3nt: TGCAGCGCAAGGACGGGACACTCCTACGAGCAGTACTTC
CDR3aa: CSARTGHSYEQYF

d_gene: -
j_gene: TRBJ2-1
v_gene: TRBV10-3
abundance: -
CDR3nt: TGTGCCATCAGTGGACAAACGGGGCCTATCTCCTACAATGAGCAGTTCTTC
CDR3aa: CAISGQTGPISYNEQFF

d_gene: -
j_gene: TRBJ2-3
v_gene: TRBV5-1
abundance: few
CDR3nt: TGCGCCAGCAGCTTGAGCGGACACGGGGATACGCAGTATTTT
CDR3aa: CASSLSGHGDTQYF

d_gene: -
j_gene: TRBJ2-3
v_gene: TRBV25-1
abundance: -
CDR3nt: TGTGCCACCTTTTTTGCAGATACGCAGTATTTT
CDR3aa: CATFFADTQYF

d_gene: -
j_gene: TRBJ2-3
v_gene: TRBV7-3
abundance: -
CDR3nt: TGTGCCAGCAGCAGCTTTGGGGTATCCCCAGATACGCAGTATTTT
CDR3aa: CASSSFGVSPDTQYF

d_gene: -
j_gene: TRBJ2-1
v_gene: TRBV4-3
abundance: many
CDR3nt: TGCGCCAGCAGCCACCTCTACGGGGAGGTTAGCAATGAGCAGTTCTTC
CDR3aa: CASSHLYGEVSNEQFF

d_gene: TRBD1
j_gene: TRBJ2-5
v_gene: TRBV29-1
abundance: many
CDR3nt: TGCAGCGTTGTGGGGACAGGAATCGAGACCCAGTACTTC
CDR3aa: CSVVGTGIETQYF

d_gene: -
j_gene: TRBJ2-1
v_gene: TRBV20-1
abundance: -
CDR3nt: TGCAGTGCTAGAGAACTCAATGAGCAGTTCTTC
CDR3aa: CSARELNEQFF

d_gene: -
j_gene: TRBJ1-2
v_gene: TRBV9
abundance: few
CDR3nt: TGTGCCAGCAGCGTAGATATAGGGGCAACGTCGGACTACACCTTC
CDR3aa: CASSVDIGATSDYTF

d_gene: -
j_gene: TRBJ1-1
v_gene: TRBV18
abundance: -
CDR3nt: TGTGCCAGCTCACCCCGAGGAGGGGGCACTGAAGCTTTCTTT
CDR3aa: CASSPRGGGTEAFF

d_gene: -
j_gene: TRBJ2-7
v_gene: TRBV29-1
abundance: few
CDR3nt: TGCAGCGTTGGAACGACAGCTAACGAGCAGTACTTC
CDR3aa: CSVGTTANEQYF

d_gene: -
j_gene: TRBJ2-2
v_gene: TRBV11-3
abundance: -
CDR3nt: TGTGCCAGCAGCTTAGGGTTGAAATGGCCCGGGGAGCTGTTTTTT
CDR3aa: CASSLGLKWPGELFF

d_gene: -
j_gene: TRBJ1-6
v_gene: TRBV5-1
abundance: few
CDR3nt: TGCGCCAGCAGCTTGGCACCGGCCCGGAGCTCCTATAATTCACCCCTCCACTTT
CDR3aa: CASSLAPARSSYNSPLHF

d_gene: -
j_gene: TRBJ1-1
v_gene: TRBV5-1
abundance: -
CDR3nt: TGCGCCAGCAGCTTGGGGCCGGAGAACACTGAAGCTTTCTTT
CDR3aa: CASSLGPENTEAFF

d_gene: -
j_gene: TRBJ2-1
v_gene: TRBV6-5
abundance: many
CDR3nt: TGTGCCAGCGGCCGGAGTGAGCAGTTCTTC
CDR3aa: CASGRSEQFF

d_gene: TRBD1
j_gene: TRBJ1-4
v_gene: TRBV5-4
abundance: few
CDR3nt: TGTGCCAGCAGCGCGGAGGTCGGGACAGGGACTGAAAAACTGTTTTTT
CDR3aa: CASSAEVGTGTEKLFF

d_gene: -
j_gene: TRBJ2-7
v_gene: TRBV5-1
abundance: -
CDR3nt: TGCGCCAGCAGCTTGGAGGTGGGAGCCGAGCAGTACTTC
CDR3aa: CASSLEVGAEQYF

d_gene: -
j_gene: TRBJ1-5
v_gene: TRBV3-1
abundance: few
CDR3nt: TGTGCCAGCAGCCAATTGACAGAAAATCAGCCCCAGCATTTT
CDR3aa: CASSQLTENQPQHF

d_gene: -
j_gene: TRBJ2-5
v_gene: TRBV6-5
abundance: few
CDR3nt: TGTGCCAGCAGCTATGGGTCCCTGCAAGAGACCCAGTACTTC
CDR3aa: CASSYGSLQETQYF

d_gene: -
j_gene: TRBJ2-7
v_gene: TRBV28
abundance: many
CDR3nt: TGTGCCAGCAGTGTTCAGGGTCCCTCCTACGAGCAGTACTTC
CDR3aa: CASSVQGPSYEQYF

d_gene: -
j_gene: TRBJ1-5
v_gene: TRBV2
abundance: -
CDR3nt: TGTGCCAGCGGGAGTGGGTACTCTGGCAATCAGCCCCAGCATTTT
CDR3aa: CASGSGYSGNQPQHF

d_gene: TRBD1
j_gene: TRBJ2-7
v_gene: TRBV5-6
abundance: few
CDR3nt: TGTGCCAGCAGGCAGACAGGGGGCTTCTACGAGCAGTACTTC
CDR3aa: CASRQTGGFYEQYF

d_gene: TRBD2
j_gene: TRBJ2-3
v_gene: TRBV12-3/TRBV12-4
abundance: many
CDR3nt: TGTGCCAGCAGTTATAGCGGGGGGGCAGATACGCAGTATTTT
CDR3aa: CASSYSGGADTQYF

d_gene: -
j_gene: TRBJ2-7
v_gene: TRBV4-3
abundance: many
CDR3nt: TGCGCCAGCAGCCACACCACAGGTTTGGGCTACGAGCAGTACTTC
CDR3aa: CASSHTTGLGYEQYF

d_gene: TRBD2
j_gene: TRBJ2-1
v_gene: TRBV20-1
abundance: many
CDR3nt: TGCAGTGCTAGAGATCCCACTAGCGGGAGCGCCAATGAGCAGTTCTTC
CDR3aa: CSARDPTSGSANEQFF

d_gene: TRBD2
j_gene: TRBJ2-7
v_gene: TRBV7-2
abundance: -
CDR3nt: TGTGCCAGCAGCTTTTCGGGCGGGAGGGCCAGCTACGAGCAGTACTTC
CDR3aa: CASSFSGGRASYEQYF

d_gene: -
j_gene: TRBJ1-1
v_gene: TRBV29-1
abundance: many
CDR3nt: TGCAGCGTTGGAACACCAGGCACTGAAGCTTTCTTT
CDR3aa: CSVGTPGTEAFF

d_gene: TRBD1
j_gene: TRBJ1-2
v_gene: TRBV6-5
abundance: -
CDR3nt: TGTGCCAGCAATTCACCGGGACAGGTTCTTTTTTACTATGGCTACACCTTC
CDR3aa: CASNSPGQVLFYYGYTF

d_gene: -
j_gene: TRBJ2-5
v_gene: TRBV7-9
abundance: -
CDR3nt: TGTGCCAGCAGCCCGGAGTATGAGACCCAGTACTTC
CDR3aa: CASSPEYETQYF

d_gene: TRBD2
j_gene: TRBJ2-7
v_gene: TRBV30
abundance: few
CDR3nt: TGTGCTGCCGGGACTAGCTCCTACGAGCAGTACTTC
CDR3aa: CAAGTSSYEQYF

d_gene: -
j_gene: TRBJ1-6
v_gene: TRBV4-2
abundance: few
CDR3nt: TGTGCCAGCAGCCAAGATTTCCGCCGCAGGGACAATTCACCCCTCCACTTT
CDR3aa: CASSQDFRRRDNSPLHF

d_gene: TRBD2
j_gene: TRBJ2-3
v_gene: TRBV20-1
abundance: few
CDR3nt: TGCAGTGCTAGCACCGGGACTAGCACAAAAGATACGCAGTATTTT
CDR3aa: CSASTGTSTKDTQYF

d_gene: TRBD1
j_gene: TRBJ2-7
v_gene: TRBV27
abundance: many
CDR3nt: TGTGCCAGCGGAACAGGGGGCTCGATTCTGTGGGAGCAGTACTTC
CDR3aa: CASGTGGSILWEQYF

d_gene: -
j_gene: TRBJ1-5
v_gene: TRBV4-2
abundance: -
CDR3nt: TGTGCCAGCAGCCCGAGAAGAATTTTTAGCAATCAGCCCCAGCATTTT
CDR3aa: CASSPRRIFSNQPQHF

d_gene: TRBD1
j_gene: TRBJ2-7
v_gene: TRBV5-1
abundance: few
CDR3nt: TGCGCCAGCAGCTTGGCCTGGACAGGATCCTACGAGCAGTACTTC
CDR3aa: CASSLAWTGSYEQYF

d_gene: -
j_gene: TRBJ2-5
v_gene: TRBV3-1
abundance: -
CDR3nt: TGTGCCAGCAGCCCCCGGGAAACTTTCCAAGAGACCCAGTACTTC
CDR3aa: CASSPRETFQETQYF

d_gene: TRBD1
j_gene: TRBJ2-3
v_gene: TRBV6-1
abundance: few
CDR3nt: TGTGCCAGCAGTCTCCCCCCGGACAGGGGGAAAGATACGCAGTATTTT
CDR3aa: CASSLPPDRGKDTQYF

d_gene: -
j_gene: TRBJ2-7
v_gene: TRBV29-1
abundance: many
CDR3nt: TGCAGCGTTGGGGGCACGGGATCCTACGAGCAGTACTTC
CDR3aa: CSVGGTGSYEQYF

d_gene: -
j_gene: TRBJ1-5
v_gene: TRBV10-3
abundance: -
CDR3nt: TGTGCCATCAGTGAGTCGGATTGGAGCGGCAATCAGCCCCAGCATTTT
CDR3aa: CAISESDWSGNQPQHF

d_gene: -
j_gene: TRBJ2-1
v_gene: TRBV7-3
abundance: many
CDR3nt: TGTGCCAGCAGCTTAGGGCTAGCCAATGAGCAGTTCTTC
CDR3aa: CASSLGLANEQFF

d_gene: -
j_gene: TRBJ2-7
v_gene: TRBV11-3
abundance: few
CDR3nt: TGTGCCAGCAGCCAGGGCTTACACGAGCAGTACTTC
CDR3aa: CASSQGLHEQYF

d_gene: TRBD2
j_gene: TRBJ2-3
v_gene: TRBV6-1
abundance: -
CDR3nt: TGTGCCAGCAGCTGGACTAGCGCGGCCACAGATACGCAGTATTTT
CDR3aa: CASSWTSAATDTQYF

d_gene: -
j_gene: TRBJ2-7
v_gene: TRBV4-3
abundance: many
CDR3nt: TGCGCCAGCAGCCAAGATCGAGGGGGGCCCTCCTACGAGCAGTACTTC
CDR3aa: CASSQDRGGPSYEQYF

d_gene: -
j_gene: TRBJ1-1
v_gene: TRBV20-1
abundance: few
CDR3nt: TGCAGTGCTAGAGATCTGGCAGGGCCTGAGGTGGGAGGGTTCTTT
CDR3aa: CSARDLAGPEVGGFF

d_gene: -
j_gene: TRBJ1-5
v_gene: TRBV4-1
abundance: few
CDR3nt: TGCGCCAGCAGCCAAGGGGGAGGTCTTCCCCAGCATTTT
CDR3aa: CASSQGGGLPQHF

d_gene: -
j_gene: TRBJ2-2
v_gene: TRBV7-2
abundance: -
CDR3nt: TGTGCCAGCACTCCATGGAGGTCCGGGGAGCTGTTTTTT
CDR3aa: CASTPWRSGELFF

d_gene: -
j_gene: TRBJ2-7
v_gene: TRBV12-3/TRBV12-4
abundance: -
CDR3nt: TGTGCCAGCAGTTTTGCAAGCGTAGATTCCTACGAGCAGTACTTC
CDR3aa: CASSFASVDSYEQYF

d_gene: -
j_gene: TRBJ2-1
v_gene: TRBV20-1
abundance: -
CDR3nt: TGCAGTGCTAGTTCGGCCGACTACTACAATGAGCAGTTCTTC
CDR3aa: CSASSADYYNEQFF

d_gene: TRBD2
j_gene: TRBJ2-3
v_gene: TRBV29-1
abundance: -
CDR3nt: TGCAGCCTTACTAGCGGTAGCACAGATACGCAGTATTTT
CDR3aa: CSLTSGSTDTQYF

d_gene: -
j_gene: TRBJ2-5
v_gene: TRBV5-1
abundance: few
CDR3nt: TGCGCCAGCAGCTTGGATAGCTTCGAGACCCAGTACTTC
CDR3aa: CASSLDSFETQYF

d_gene: -
j_gene: TRBJ1-5
v_gene: TRBV12-3/TRBV12-4
abundance: few
CDR3nt: TGTGCCAGCAGTTTATGGCTCCGGAGAGATCAGCCCCAGCATTTT
CDR3aa: CASSLWLRRDQPQHF

d_gene: TRBD1
j_gene: TRBJ2-7
v_gene: TRBV11-2
abundance: many
CDR3nt: TGTGCCAGCAGCTTCAGATCCAAGGGGGCAAACTACGAGCAGTACTTC
CDR3aa: CASSFRSKGANYEQYF

d_gene: TRBD1
j_gene: TRBJ2-1
v_gene: TRBV7-2
abundance: -
CDR3nt: TGTGCCAGCAGCTTCCTCCCAACCGGGACAGGGTACGATGAGCAGTTCTTC
CDR3aa: CASSFLPTGTGYDEQFF

d_gene: -
j_gene: TRBJ2-7
v_gene: TRBV6-1
abundance: few
CDR3nt: TGTGCCAGCACCGAAGGGGCTTCCTACGAGCAGTACTTC
CDR3aa: CASTEGASYEQYF

d_gene: -
j_gene: TRBJ2-7
v_gene: TRBV7-8
abundance: -
CDR3nt: TGTGCCAGCAGCAGGAGGGGGCAGATAATCTACGAGCAGTACTTC
CDR3aa: CASSRRGQIIYEQYF

d_gene: -
j_gene: TRBJ2-3
v_gene: TRBV29-1
abundance: -
CDR3nt: TGCAGCGCCAAGGGGGGTGATACAGATACGCAGTATTTT
CDR3aa: CSAKGGDTDTQYF

d_gene: TRBD1
j_gene: TRBJ2-5
v_gene: TRBV20-1
abundance: -
CDR3nt: TGCAGTGCTATCTGGACAGGGCCAGAGACCCAGTACTTC
CDR3aa: CSAIWTGPETQYF